This TCR beta chain was profiled in a study of resident and recirculating memory T cells in vitiligo. Data came from immunoSEQ multiplex PCR; TCRdb stores just in-frame clones and leaves some out. The sample includes roughly 80,000 clones, 92% of them seen just once. The CDR3 is made up of 18 amino acids. This sequence joins TRBV21-1 and TRBJ2-7; TRBD1 is the table's D call and was not checked against the DNA. TRBV21-1 is a pseudogene. The source material was blood. This TCR was recovered from a male donor with vitiligo. CDR3 coding DNA: TGTGCCAGCAGCAAAGCGAATCTGCGGGACAGGGGGACCTACGAGCAGTACTTC. Translation: CASSKANLRDRGTYEQYF.